This T cell receptor beta chain was obtained from a study of Graves' ophthalmopathy and Graves' hyperthyroidism. Hyperthyroidism was new, under 2 months, in patients aged 18 to 65. RNA served as the template for amplifying TCR beta CDR3 regions. The authors performed first-round RT-PCR with HTBI primers and then a second-round multiplex PCR. One entry per CDR3 protein, called by TCRdb with MiXCR from the multiplex PCR reads. Of around 1,000,000 distinct CDR3 sequences in the sample, 35% to 45% were seen once. The CDR3 runs 16 residues. V lost 8 bases, J lost 0 bases, and 14 bases stayed unmatched. Germline CDR1 SQVTM, CDR2 ANQGSEA.

Sequenced input: peripheral blood or thyroid tissue (not recorded which). The chain recombines TRBV29-1 with TRBJ1-2, with 8 bases aligning to TRBD1. This receptor was obtained from an adult man with Graves' hyperthyroidism. The CDR3 nucleotides are TGCAGCTTACCCAGGGGGCAATCTACGGCTAACTATGGCTACACCTTC. It translates to CSLPRGQSTANYGYTF.